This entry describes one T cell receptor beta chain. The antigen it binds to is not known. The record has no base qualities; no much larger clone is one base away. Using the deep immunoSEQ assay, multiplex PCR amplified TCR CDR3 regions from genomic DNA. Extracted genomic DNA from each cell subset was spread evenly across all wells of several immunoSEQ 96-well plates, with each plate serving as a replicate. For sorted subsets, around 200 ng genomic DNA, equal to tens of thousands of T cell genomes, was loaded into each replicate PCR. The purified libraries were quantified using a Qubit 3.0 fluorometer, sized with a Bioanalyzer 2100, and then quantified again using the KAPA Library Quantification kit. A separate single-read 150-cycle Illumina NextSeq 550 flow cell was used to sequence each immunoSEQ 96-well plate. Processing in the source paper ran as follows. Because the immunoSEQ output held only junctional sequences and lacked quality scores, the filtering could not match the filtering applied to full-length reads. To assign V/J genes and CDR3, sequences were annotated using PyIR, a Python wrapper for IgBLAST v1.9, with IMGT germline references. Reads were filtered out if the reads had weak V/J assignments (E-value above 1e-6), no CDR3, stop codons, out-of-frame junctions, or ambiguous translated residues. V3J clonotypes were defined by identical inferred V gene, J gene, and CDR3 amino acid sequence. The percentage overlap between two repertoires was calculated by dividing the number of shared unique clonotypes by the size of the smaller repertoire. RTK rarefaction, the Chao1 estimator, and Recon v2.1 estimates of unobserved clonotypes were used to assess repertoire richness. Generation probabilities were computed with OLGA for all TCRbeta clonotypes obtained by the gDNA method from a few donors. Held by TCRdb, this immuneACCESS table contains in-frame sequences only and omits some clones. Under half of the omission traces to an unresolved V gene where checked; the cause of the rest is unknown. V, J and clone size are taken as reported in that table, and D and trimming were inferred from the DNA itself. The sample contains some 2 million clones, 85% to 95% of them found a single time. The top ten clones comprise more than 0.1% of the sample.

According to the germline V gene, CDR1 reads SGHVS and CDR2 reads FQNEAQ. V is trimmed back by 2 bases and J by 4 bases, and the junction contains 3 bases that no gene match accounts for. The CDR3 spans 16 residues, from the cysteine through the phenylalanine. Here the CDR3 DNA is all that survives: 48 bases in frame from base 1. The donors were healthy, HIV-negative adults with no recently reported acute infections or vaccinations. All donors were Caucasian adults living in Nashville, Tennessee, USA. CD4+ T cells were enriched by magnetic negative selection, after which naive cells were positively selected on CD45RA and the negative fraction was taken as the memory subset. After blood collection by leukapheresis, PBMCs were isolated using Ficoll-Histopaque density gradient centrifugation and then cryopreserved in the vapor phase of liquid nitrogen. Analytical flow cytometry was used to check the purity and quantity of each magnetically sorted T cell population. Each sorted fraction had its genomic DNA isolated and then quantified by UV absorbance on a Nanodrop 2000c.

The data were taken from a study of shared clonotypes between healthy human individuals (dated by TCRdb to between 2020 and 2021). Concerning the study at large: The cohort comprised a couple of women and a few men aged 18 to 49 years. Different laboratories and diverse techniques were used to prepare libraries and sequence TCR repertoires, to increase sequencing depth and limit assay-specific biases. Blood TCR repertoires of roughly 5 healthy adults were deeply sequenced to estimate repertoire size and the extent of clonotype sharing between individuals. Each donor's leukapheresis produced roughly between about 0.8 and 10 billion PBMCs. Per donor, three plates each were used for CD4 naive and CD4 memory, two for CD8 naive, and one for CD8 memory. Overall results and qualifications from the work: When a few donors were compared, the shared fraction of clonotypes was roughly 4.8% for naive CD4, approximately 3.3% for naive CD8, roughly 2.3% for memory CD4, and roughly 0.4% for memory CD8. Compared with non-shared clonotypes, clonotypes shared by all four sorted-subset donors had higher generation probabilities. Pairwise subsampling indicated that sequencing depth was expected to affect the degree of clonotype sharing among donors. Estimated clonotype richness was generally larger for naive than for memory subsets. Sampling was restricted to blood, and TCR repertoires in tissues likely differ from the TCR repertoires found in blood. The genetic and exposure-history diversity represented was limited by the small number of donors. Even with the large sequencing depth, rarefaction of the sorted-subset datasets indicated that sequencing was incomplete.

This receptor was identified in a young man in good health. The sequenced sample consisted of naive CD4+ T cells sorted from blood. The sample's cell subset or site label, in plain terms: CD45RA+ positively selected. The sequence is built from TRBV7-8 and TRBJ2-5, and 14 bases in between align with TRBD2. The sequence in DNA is TGTGCCAGCAGCTTATCGGGACTAGCGGGAGTAGAGACCCAGTACTTC. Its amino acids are CASSLSGLAGVETQYF.